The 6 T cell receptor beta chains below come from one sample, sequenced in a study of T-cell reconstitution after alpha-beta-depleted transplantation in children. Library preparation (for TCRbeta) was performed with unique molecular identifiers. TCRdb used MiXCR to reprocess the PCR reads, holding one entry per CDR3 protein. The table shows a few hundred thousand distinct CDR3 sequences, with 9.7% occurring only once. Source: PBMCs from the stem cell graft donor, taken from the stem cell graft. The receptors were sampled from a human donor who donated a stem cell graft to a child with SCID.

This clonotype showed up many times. The CDR3 region is CASSLPRAYNEQFF. Written as DNA, the CDR3 is TGTGCCAGCAGCTTACCCAGGGCCTACAATGAGCAGTTCTTC. The chain joins TRBV7-2 to TRBJ2-1, with a possible D match to TRBD1 (5 bases). V lost 2 bases and J lost 2, with 7 bases in between. The CDR3 runs to 14 residues. Germline V CDR1 and CDR2: SGHTA, FQGNSA.

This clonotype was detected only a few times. CDR3 region: CSARGMGLAGGPQETQYF. The CDR3 DNA sequence: TGCAGTGCTAGAGGCATGGGGCTAGCGGGGGGGCCTCAAGAGACCCAGTACTTC. The rearrangement joins TRBV20-1 to TRBJ2-5; TRBD2 matches 12 bases. Germline lookup yields CDR1 DFQATT and CDR2 SNEGSKA (reference sequence). The CDR3 has 18 residues. The ends lost 1 base at V and 2 bases at J; junction bases unmatched: 11.

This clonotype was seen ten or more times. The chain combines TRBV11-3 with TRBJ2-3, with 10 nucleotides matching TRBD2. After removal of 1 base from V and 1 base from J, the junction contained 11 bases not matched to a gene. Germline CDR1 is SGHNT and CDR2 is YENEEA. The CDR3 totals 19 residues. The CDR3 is CASSLVRRRSGGGTDTQYF. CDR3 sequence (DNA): TGTGCCAGCAGCTTAGTCCGGAGGAGGAGCGGGGGGGGCACAGATACGCAGTATTTT.

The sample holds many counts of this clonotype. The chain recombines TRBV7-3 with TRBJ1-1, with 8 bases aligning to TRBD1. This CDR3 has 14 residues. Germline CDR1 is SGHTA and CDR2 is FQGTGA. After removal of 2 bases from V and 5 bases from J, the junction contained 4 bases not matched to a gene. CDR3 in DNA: TGTGCCAGCAGCTTACAGGGGGCGCATACTGAAGCTTTCTTT. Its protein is CASSLQGAHTEAFF.

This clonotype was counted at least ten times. The CDR3 DNA reads TGTGCCAGCAGCTTAGGGACAGGGTCAACTAATGAAAAACTGTTTTTT. Its protein product is CASSLGTGSTNEKLFF. The rearrangement joins TRBV7-6 to TRBJ1-4; 8 bases align to TRBD1. Trimming at V came to 1 base and at J to 0 bases, leaving 1 base not matched to a gene. This CDR3 is built from 16 residues. CDR1 and CDR2 from the germline V gene are SGHVS and FNYEAQ.

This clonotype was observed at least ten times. The CDR3 sequence: CASSQDSGDNQPQHF. Written as DNA, the CDR3 is TGTGCCAGCAGCCAAGATTCCGGAGACAATCAGCCCCAGCATTTT. The chain employs TRBV3-1 and TRBJ1-5, with unresolved D. V was clipped by 0 bases and J by 3 bases, with 9 bases between them. Germline lookup yields CDR1 LGHDT and CDR2 YNNKEL (reference sequence). The CDR3 contains 15 residues.